This T cell receptor beta chain was sequenced for a study of blood T cell repertoires in COVID-19. From germline, CDR1 is SGHKS and CDR2 YYEKEE (reference sequence). The CDR3 extends over 15 amino acids. J gave up 2 bases and V 0 bases, and 4 bases lay outside the gene matches. Produced via immunoSEQ multiplex PCR; TCRdb's table is partial and in-frame only. The sample records nearly 350,000 clones, about nine tenths being singletons. The sample taken for sequencing was peripheral blood. J is TRBJ1-2 and V is TRBV5-5; 7 bases are shared with TRBD1. This receptor was obtained from a woman aged 50 to 60 with COVID-19, enrolled during active disease. Here the CDR3 reads CASSLALTGNYGYTF. The CDR3 DNA follows: TGTGCCAGCAGCTTGGCCCTGACAGGGAACTATGGCTACACCTTC.